This T cell receptor (beta chain) was sequenced in a study of shared clonotypes between healthy human individuals. Study-wide results and limits: Blood was the sole source, and tissue repertoires probably differ.

Points on this clone: Its antigen is unknown.

The V and J ends lost 0 bases and 0 bases respectively, with 8 bases between them. The germline CDR1 and CDR2 sequences are MGHRA and YSYEKL. This CDR3 region has 15 residues. Every contributor of samples was a Caucasian grown-up residing in Nashville, Tennessee. As processed by the authors: ImmunoSEQ output lacked quality scores and full-length reads, limiting matched filtering. Measured with immunoSEQ multiplex PCR; TCRdb has only the in-frame clones, and not every one. V, J and clone size are taken as reported in that table, and D and trimming were inferred from the DNA itself. The sample shows some 480,000 clones, 79% of them seen only once.

The specimen sequenced was PBMCs. The rearrangement links TRBV4-1 to TRBJ2-5; D is ambiguous. The TCR sequence derives from a woman aged 40-49 years in good health. Some clones in this sample may be carry-over from other donors' samples. Here the CDR3 DNA reads TGCGCCAGCAGCCAAGATTGGGCAGACCAAGAGACCCAGTACTTC. Translation: CASSQDWADQETQYF.